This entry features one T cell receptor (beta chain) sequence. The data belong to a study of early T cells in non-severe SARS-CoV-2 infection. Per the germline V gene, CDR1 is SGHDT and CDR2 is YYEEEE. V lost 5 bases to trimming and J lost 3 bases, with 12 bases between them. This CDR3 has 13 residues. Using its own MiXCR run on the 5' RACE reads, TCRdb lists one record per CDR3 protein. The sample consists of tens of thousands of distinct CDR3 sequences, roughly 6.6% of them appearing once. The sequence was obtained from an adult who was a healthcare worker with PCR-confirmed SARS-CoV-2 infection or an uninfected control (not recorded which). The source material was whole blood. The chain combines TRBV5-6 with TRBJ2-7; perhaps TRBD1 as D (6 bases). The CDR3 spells CASRLGQSYEQYF. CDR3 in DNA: TGTGCCAGCAGGTTAGGACAGAGCTACGAGCAGTACTTC.